This T cell receptor beta chain derives from a study of blood T cell repertoires in COVID-19. On the study more broadly: Whether acute or convalescent, the COVID-19 samples came from the United States, Italy and Spain.

No more than 2 weeks before study entry, exposed participants had met a case of COVID-19. Sequencing was performed with immunoSEQ multiplex PCR; in TCRdb, only in-frame clones are kept and a portion is missing. The profile covers some 270,000 clones, with more than 85% appearing a single time and about 3% taken by the ten largest. Looked up from germline, CDR1 is LNHDA and CDR2 is SQIVND (reference sequence). The CDR3 has 17 residues. J lost 0 bases, V lost 1 base, and 7 bases had no gene match. The sample consisted of PBMCs or T cells enriched from blood (not recorded which). The origin of this receptor is a man in his forties who had been exposed to COVID-19. The chain is built from TRBV19 and TRBJ2-7; 9 bases are shared with TRBD1. The CDR3: CASSIVAGTGSSYEQYF. The CDR3 nucleotides are TGTGCCAGTAGTATAGTTGCGGGGACAGGGAGCTCCTACGAGCAGTACTTC. The full variable domain, with the rest looked up from reference TRBV19 and TRBJ2-7, is DGGITQSPKYLFRKEGQNVTLSCEQNLNHDAMYWYRQDPGQGLRLIYYSQIVNDFQKGDIAEGYSVSREKKESFPLTVTSAQKNPTAFYLCASSIVAGTGSSYEQYFGPGTRLTVT.